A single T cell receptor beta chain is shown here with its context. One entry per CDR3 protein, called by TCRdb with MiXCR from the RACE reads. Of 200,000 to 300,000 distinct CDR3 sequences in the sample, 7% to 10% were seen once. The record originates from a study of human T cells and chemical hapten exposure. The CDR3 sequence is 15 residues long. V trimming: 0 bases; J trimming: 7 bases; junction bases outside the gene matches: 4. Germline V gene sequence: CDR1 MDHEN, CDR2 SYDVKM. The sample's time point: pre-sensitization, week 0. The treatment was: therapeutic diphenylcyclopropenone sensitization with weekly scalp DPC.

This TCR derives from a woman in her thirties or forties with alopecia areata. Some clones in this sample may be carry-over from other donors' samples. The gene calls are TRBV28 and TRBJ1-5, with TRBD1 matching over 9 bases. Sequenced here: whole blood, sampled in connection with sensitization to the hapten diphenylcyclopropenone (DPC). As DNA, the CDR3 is TGTGCCAGCAGTTTATGGGGACAGGGACTCCAGCCCCAGCATTTT. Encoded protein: CASSLWGQGLQPQHF.